These 17 T cell receptor beta chains originate from one sample sequenced in a study of cytomegalovirus exposure and HLA in healthy donors (dated by TCRdb to the late 2010s). Libraries were built with the immunoSEQ multiplex PCR assay. The multiplex PCR relied on a mix of 60 forward primers for TCR Vbeta segments and 13 reverse primers for TCR Jbeta segments. TCRdb's version of the immuneACCESS table is confined to in-frame rearrangements and falls short of the full clone set. An unresolved V gene accounts for under half of the shortfall where checked; the remainder is of unknown origin. Recorded for this sample are about 75,000 clones; 70% to 85% of them occurred a single time. About 20% of the sample belongs to the ten largest clones. Sequenced material: PBMCs. Receptors originate from a man between 65 and 85 years old in good health and CMV-seropositive.

The chain couples TRBV2 to TRBJ2-3; D not certain. Germline V lookup: CDR1 SNHLY, CDR2 FYNNEI. V lost 6 bases and J lost 1, with 8 bases in between. This CDR3 has 13 residues. CDR3: CASRSTGTDTQYF. CDR3 coding DNA: TGTGCCAGCAGAAGCACAGGCACAGATACGCAGTATTTT.

The genes are TRBV11-2 and TRBJ1-1, with D unclear. Germline V CDR1 and CDR2: SGHAT, FQNNGV. The CDR3 has 17 residues. V shed 1 base and J shed 3 bases, with 18 bases lying between them. The CDR3, as DNA: TGTGCCAGCAGCTTAGGAGGGAGGAAAGGTGGGCACACTGAAGCTTTCTTT. Residues: CASSLGGRKGGHTEAFF.

V gene TRBV18 combines with J gene TRBJ2-1; 9 bases map to TRBD1. Germline CDR1 is KGHSH and CDR2 is LQKENI. Trimming cost V 3 bases and J 4 bases; bases outside gene matches: 4. The CDR3 has 15 residues. CDR3 region: CASSPGTGLYNEQFF. CDR3 sequence (DNA): TGTGCCAGCTCACCCGGGACAGGGTTATACAATGAGCAGTTCTTC.

This chain's CDR3 is CASSWTGMNTEAFF. CDR3 DNA: TGTGCCAGCAGCTGGACAGGTATGAACACTGAAGCTTTCTTT. The genes are TRBV5-4 and TRBJ1-1; 7 bases line up with TRBD1. Germline V lookup: CDR1 SGHNT, CDR2 YYREEE (reference sequence). V lost 3 bases, J lost 0 bases, and 2 bases stayed unmatched. The CDR3 sequence is 14 residues long.

CDR3: CASSLVLATGTSFLAQYF. The DNA for the CDR3 is TGTGCCAGCAGCTTGGTATTGGCTACCGGGACTAGCTTCTTAGCGCAGTATTTT. The V call is TRBV5-8, the J call TRBJ2-3, with 9 bases that match TRBD2. Germline lookup yields CDR1 SGHTS and CDR2 YDEGEE. The CDR3 covers 18 residues. With V trimmed by 0 bases and J by 10 bases, 18 bases remained unmatched.

Only a few counts were recorded for this clone. The rearrangement joins TRBV10-3 to TRBJ2-7; tentatively, D is TRBD2 (5 bases). This CDR3 contains 15 residues. Deletions cut 6 bases from V and 4 bases from J, with 19 bases between. Germline loops: CDR1 ENHRY, CDR2 SYGVKD. The CDR3 nucleotides read TGTGCCATCAGCCCCGCCGGCGGTGGAGGTTACGAGCAGTACTTC. Translated, it gives CAISPAGGGGYEQYF.

V usage is TRBV2 and J usage is TRBJ2-1; the D gene is possibly TRBD2 (5 bases). V lost 8 bases and J lost 6, with 14 bases in between. CDR3 size: 13 residues. Germline V gene data show CDR1 as SNHLY and CDR2 as FYNNEI. The CDR3 DNA is TGTGCCAGCCAGAGAGGGTTGGGCAATGAGCAGTTCTTC. It yields the protein CASQRGLGNEQFF.

This clone was found a few times. This chain links TRBV7-8 with TRBJ1-2, with TRBD1 matching over 8 bases. There are 15 residues in the CDR3. The germline CDR1 and CDR2 sequences are SGHVS and FQNEAQ. V dropped 5 bases and J dropped 2; count of bases not matched to a gene: 7. The CDR3 DNA reads as TGTGCCAGCAGCCCAGCGGGACAGGCGAACTATGGCTACACCTTC. This gives the protein CASSPAGQANYGYTF.

The gene calls are TRBV6-5 and TRBJ2-7, with a possible D match to TRBD2 (5 bases). CDR1 is MNHEY and CDR2 is SVGAGI in the germline V gene. V lost 5 bases to trimming and J lost 2 bases, with 13 bases between them. The CDR3 extends over 14 amino acids. This CDR3 reads CASSRQRGPYEQYF. The CDR3 DNA follows: TGTGCCAGCAGTCGACAACGGGGTCCCTACGAGCAGTACTTC.

The J gene is TRBJ2-7, the V gene TRBV29-1; possible D gene TRBD1, 6 bases. CDR1 and CDR2 from the germline V gene are SQVTM and ANQGSEA. Trimming stripped 8 bases from V and 3 bases from J, with 14 bases between. This CDR3 is 12 amino acids long. CDR3 DNA sequence: TGCAGCTTAAGGACAGTAGTCTACGAGCAGTACTTC. Translated, it gives CSLRTVVYEQYF.

The gene calls are TRBV28 and TRBJ2-4; D is ambiguous. This CDR3 has 14 amino acids. The germline V and J ends were trimmed by 5 bases and 8 bases, with 16 bases remaining between them. Germline loops: CDR1 MDHEN, CDR2 SYDVKM. This chain's CDR3 is CASSPQTANDIQYF. The CDR3 bases are TGTGCCAGCAGTCCACAGACGGCAAATGACATTCAGTACTTC.

The chain joins TRBV10-3 to TRBJ2-5; possible D gene TRBD2, 5 bases. The CDR3 totals 14 residues. Germline loops: CDR1 ENHRY, CDR2 SYGVKD. V lost 7 bases, J lost 2 bases, and 14 bases lay in between. CDR3 DNA sequence: TGTGCCATCAAAGAGAGGGCAAATCAAGAGACCCAGTACTTC. Protein product: CAIKERANQETQYF.

The gene calls are TRBV7-3 and TRBJ2-1, with 7 bases matching TRBD1. J was trimmed by 6 bases and V by 5 bases; bases with no gene match: 7. From germline, CDR1 is SGHTA and CDR2 FQGTGA. The CDR3 runs 14 residues. The CDR3 DNA is TGTGCCAGCAGCCCCGACAGGGTGGTCAATGAGCAGTTCTTC. Encoded protein: CASSPDRVVNEQFF.

The chain employs TRBV7-2 and TRBJ2-1; D might be TRBD1 (6 bases). The CDR3 covers 15 residues. Germline V CDR1 and CDR2: SGHTA, FQGNSA. Trimming took off 0 bases at V and 6 bases at J, with 12 bases between the two ends. CDR3 coding DNA: TGTGCCAGCAGCTTAGCTTGGGGGCGGGCCAATGAGCAGTTCTTC. Translated, it gives CASSLAWGRANEQFF.

The chain links TRBV4-1 to TRBJ1-5, with 9 bases aligning to TRBD1. The CDR3 consists of 20 residues. V lost 4 bases to trimming and J lost 0 bases; unmatched junction nucleotides: 16. Germline CDR1 MGHRA, CDR2 YSYEKL. The CDR3 bases are TGCGCCAGCAGCCGAATTGCACCGGGACAGGGACTGTATAGCAATCAGCCCCAGCATTTT. The encoded protein is CASSRIAPGQGLYSNQPQHF.

This sequence joins TRBV5-6 and TRBJ2-1; D unresolved. V gave up 2 bases and J gave up 7 bases, with 13 bases separating them. The CDR3 extends over 14 amino acids. Germline CDR1 SGHDT, CDR2 YYEEEE. In nucleotides, the CDR3 is TGTGCCAGCAGCTTCCGAGTGCTCAAAAATGAGCAGTTCTTC. This codes for CASSFRVLKNEQFF.

This clone turned up a few times. The rearrangement links TRBV2 to TRBJ2-7; 8 bases match TRBD2. This CDR3 contains 14 residues. CDR1 SNHLY and CDR2 FYNNEI come from the germline V gene. J was trimmed by 6 bases and V by 6 bases; bases with no gene match: 10. This CDR3 reads CASRGGRMTGEQYF. CDR3 in DNA: TGTGCCAGCAGGGGCGGGAGGATGACGGGCGAGCAGTACTTC.